This TCR beta chain was captured in a study of blood T cell repertoires in COVID-19. At the level of the study: From T cells, B-cell-depleted T cells, or PBMCs came the material, which was cDNA or gDNA.

This clone came up a few times. Source study methods: For nucleated cells, counts were estimated from reference gene primer amplification. Assay used: immunoSEQ multiplex PCR; TCRdb lists only in-frame clones, some missing. V and J calls and clone size are copied from that table; D and trimming were computed from the DNA. Of some 80,000 clones listed, 80% to 85% are singletons. Trimming removed 6 bases from V and 6 bases from J; junction bases left unmatched: 15. The germline CDR1 and CDR2 sequences are SGHVS and FQNEAQ. This CDR3 is built from 17 residues. The clonotype comes from a woman in her sixties or seventies with acute or convalescent COVID-19. Source material: peripheral blood. The chain recombines TRBV7-8 with TRBJ2-1; 9 positions agree with TRBD2. The CDR3 is CASSTILSGSLFNEQFF. For the CDR3, the DNA is TGTGCCAGCAGTACGATTCTTAGCGGGAGTCTCTTCAATGAGCAGTTCTTC.